These 24 T cell receptor beta chains were sequenced from one sample in a study of early T cells in non-severe SARS-CoV-2 infection. TCRdb reprocessed the 5' RACE reads with MiXCR, giving one entry per CDR3 protein. Among 65,000 to 75,000 distinct CDR3 sequences listed, under 14% were seen once. The sample consisted of whole blood. These TCRs come from an adult who was a healthcare worker with PCR-confirmed SARS-CoV-2 infection or an uninfected control (not recorded which).

This clonotype was seen many times. J is TRBJ1-5 and V is TRBV7-9, with TRBD1 matching over 8 bases. This CDR3 spans 17 amino acids. CDR1 SEHNR and CDR2 FQNEAQ come from the germline V gene (reference sequence). V gave up 4 bases and J gave up 5 bases; unmatched junction bases: 13. The CDR3 nucleotides read TGTGCCAGCAGCTCGACCGGTACAGGGGGGAGGTATCAGCCCCAGCATTTT. This sequence encodes CASSSTGTGGRYQPQHF.

This clonotype was counted between two and nine times. This chain uses TRBV18 with TRBJ1-3; no firm D call. The CDR3 runs 13 residues. Germline CDR1 reads KGHSH; CDR2 reads LQKENI. The V and J ends lost 4 bases and 4 bases respectively, with 8 bases between them. CDR3 nucleotides: TGTGCCAGCTCACTTGGGTACGGAAACACCATATATTTT. This gives the protein CASSLGYGNTIYF.

This clonotype was picked up many times. The chain is built from TRBV7-9 and TRBJ2-7; D is unresolved. Germline CDR1 SEHNR, CDR2 FQNEAQ (reference sequence). The CDR3 contains 13 residues. The V gene lost 5 bases and the J gene lost 1 base, with 9 bases spanning the gap. The CDR3 DNA follows: TGTGCCAGCAGCGCAGTGGGGTCCTACGAGCAGTACTTC. This sequence encodes CASSAVGSYEQYF.

This clonotype was counted ten times or more. CDR3 in amino acids: CASSGQGRTDTQYF. For the CDR3, the DNA is TGTGCCAGCAGCGGACAGGGCCGCACAGATACGCAGTATTTT. The chain recombines TRBV5-4 with TRBJ2-3, with 8 positions matching TRBD1. From germline, CDR1 is SGHNT and CDR2 YYREEE (reference sequence). This CDR3 contains 14 residues. Unmatched junction bases numbered 2, after V lost 4 bases and J lost 1 base.

This sequence joins TRBV20-1 and TRBJ2-1, with TRBD2 identical over 8 bases. The V and J ends lost 0 bases and 0 bases, in that order; junction bases with no gene match: 1. The CDR3 runs to 15 residues. Germline V CDR1 and CDR2: DFQATT, SNEGSKA (reference sequence). CDR3 in DNA: TGCAGTGCTAGAGACAGCGGGAGCTCCTACAATGAGCAGTTCTTC. This gives the protein CSARDSGSSYNEQFF.

This clonotype was seen at least ten times. The junction and the germline gene differ at one end; a read error may be behind it. The DNA for the CDR3 is TGTGCCAGCAGTGAAGTAGTCGGGCGGGACCTCTTC. It translates to CASSEVVGRDLF. This rearrangement joins TRBV2 to TRBJ2-7; the D gene is possibly TRBD2 (6 bases). The germline CDR1 and CDR2 sequences are SNHLY and FYNNEI. The CDR3 totals 12 residues.

This clonotype was detected ten times or more. The chain recombines TRBV7-2 with TRBJ2-1, with TRBD2 as a possible D gene (6 bases). Germline CDR1 SGHTA, CDR2 FQGNSA. V was trimmed by 4 bases and J by 1 base, leaving 14 bases between them. The CDR3 is 16 amino acids. The DNA for the CDR3 is TGTGCCAGCAGCTCGGGACTCGTCGGATCCTACAATGAGCAGTTCTTC. It specifies CASSSGLVGSYNEQFF.

In its sample, this clonotype was seen many times. The J gene is TRBJ1-2, the V gene TRBV7-9; TRBD1 agrees at 10 bases. Trimming removed 5 bases from V and 0 bases from J; junction bases left unmatched: 6. The germline CDR1 and CDR2 sequences are SEHNR and FQNEAQ (reference sequence). The CDR3 covers 16 residues. The CDR3: CASSLGQGITNYGYTF. The CDR3 DNA reads as TGTGCCAGCAGCCTGGGACAGGGGATTACTAACTATGGCTACACCTTC.

CDR3 residues: CASSPRQGGTDTQYF. CDR3 DNA sequence: TGTGCCAGTAGTCCCCGACAGGGAGGGACAGATACGCAGTATTTT. The chain joins TRBV19 to TRBJ2-3; D assignment may be TRBD1 or TRBD2 (7 bases each). The CDR3 spans 15 residues. The V gene lost 5 bases and the J gene lost 3 bases, with 15 bases spanning the gap. Per the germline V gene, CDR1 is LNHDA and CDR2 is SQIVND (reference sequence).

This clonotype occurred many times. The genes are TRBV19 and TRBJ2-1, with 7 bases aligning to TRBD1. This CDR3 comprises 15 residues. The ends lost 3 bases at V and 3 bases at J; junction bases unmatched: 5. CDR1 and CDR2 (germline): LNHDA, SQIVND (reference sequence). The CDR3 bases are TGTGCCAGTAGTATGCTCGACAGGGTCTACAATGAGCAGTTCTTC. Its protein product is CASSMLDRVYNEQFF.

V usage is TRBV7-8 and J usage is TRBJ2-6; no clear D. Germline V gives CDR1 SGHVS, CDR2 FQNEAQ. Trimming shortened V by 3 bases and J by 2 bases, and 2 bases separated the two germline ends. This CDR3 is 13 amino acids long. CDR3 loop: CASSFTGANVLTF. In DNA form, the CDR3 reads TGTGCCAGCAGCTTCACTGGGGCCAACGTCCTGACTTTC. The entire variable domain, with the rest obtained from reference TRBV7-8 and TRBJ2-6, is as follows: GAGVSQSPRYKVAKRGQDVALRCDPISGHVSLFWYQQALGQGPEFLTYFQNEAQLDKSGLPSDRFFAERPEGSVSTLKIQRTQQEDSAVYLCASSFTGANVLTFGAGSRLTVL.

The sample holds many counts of this clonotype. The chain joins TRBV5-6 to TRBJ1-2, with 7 nucleotides matching TRBD1. With V trimmed by 4 bases and J by 10 bases, 13 bases remained unmatched. Germline values: CDR1 SGHDT, CDR2 YYEEEE. This CDR3 spans 14 amino acids. The CDR3: CASSRYGTAPFYTF. For the CDR3, the DNA is TGTGCCAGCAGCAGATACGGGACAGCCCCATTCTACACCTTC.

This clonotype has a count of ten or more. This rearrangement joins TRBV30 to TRBJ2-5; TRBD2 aligns across 7 bases. This CDR3 comprises 14 residues. The ends lost 0 bases at V and 5 bases at J; junction bases unmatched: 6. CDR1 and CDR2 from the germline V gene are GTSNPN and SVGIG (reference sequence). CDR3 DNA: TGTGCCTGGAGTGTCTGGAGCGGGGTGGAGACCCAGTACTTC. As protein: CAWSVWSGVETQYF.

This clonotype was seen many times. This sequence joins TRBV12-3 or TRBV12-4 and TRBJ1-1; unclear D gene. V shed 3 bases and J shed 3 bases, with 8 bases lying between them. There are 13 residues in the CDR3. The CDR3 nucleotides are TGTGCCAGCAGTTTTACGCGGGACACTGAAGCTTTCTTT. It encodes CASSFTRDTEAFF.

There are many counts of this clonotype. The chain recombines TRBV29-1 with TRBJ1-6; D remains unclear. Germline assignment: CDR1 SQVTM and CDR2 ANQGSEA. The V end lost 6 bases, the J end lost 4 bases, and 10 bases lay between the germline ends. The CDR3 runs 13 residues. The DNA for the CDR3 is TGCAGCGTCACAGAGGGTTATAATTCACCCCTCCACTTT. Its protein is CSVTEGYNSPLHF.

This clonotype was seen many times. The chain carries TRBV12-3 or TRBV12-4 and TRBJ1-2; the D gene is possibly TRBD1 (5 bases). The CDR3 runs 12 residues. The V end lost 3 bases, the J end lost 4 bases, and 6 bases lay between the germline ends. CDR3 nucleotide sequence: TGTGCCAGCAGTTTGGGGCGCTATGGCTACACCTTC. Protein sequence: CASSLGRYGYTF.

This clonotype has a count of ten or more. The chain uses TRBV20-1 and TRBJ1-2, with TRBD1 matching over 11 bases. Germline V gene data show CDR1 as DFQATT and CDR2 as SNEGSKA (reference sequence). The V and J ends lost 6 bases and 4 bases, in that order; junction bases with no gene match: 7. The CDR3 has 14 amino acids. CDR3 region: CSATPGTGGYGYTF. DNA of the CDR3: TGCAGTGCCACCCCCGGGACAGGGGGCTATGGCTACACCTTC.

This clonotype showed up just a few times. The rearrangement joins TRBV12-3 or TRBV12-4 to TRBJ2-1; D uncertain. CDR3 size: 12 residues. V was pared by 1 base and J by 8 bases, with 6 bases between. In DNA form, the CDR3 reads TGTGCCAGCAGTTTAGGGGTATATGAGCAGTTCTTC. Its translation is CASSLGVYEQFF.

In its sample, this clonotype was seen many times. The chain uses TRBV11-3 and TRBJ1-1, with 11 bases lining up with TRBD1. Looked up from germline, CDR1 is SGHNT and CDR2 is YENEEA. This CDR3 spans 17 amino acids. V trimming: 2 bases; J trimming: 1 base; junction bases outside the gene matches: 6. For the CDR3, the DNA is TGTGCCAGCAGCTTACAGGACAGGGGGCGTCCGAACACTGAAGCTTTCTTT. Amino acid sequence: CASSLQDRGRPNTEAFF.

This clonotype was observed at least ten times. The CDR3 DNA reads as TGTGCCAGCAGCCAGGCCCCCCTTGGGAAAGTAAATGAGCAGTTCTTC. Translation: CASSQAPLGKVNEQFF. V gene TRBV3-1 combines with J gene TRBJ2-1; D remains unclear. Trimming took off 3 bases at V and 7 bases at J, with 19 bases between the two ends. The CDR3 runs 16 residues. The germline CDR1 and CDR2 sequences are LGHDT and YNNKEL (reference sequence).

The table lists this clonotype with many counts. V is TRBV24-1 and J is TRBJ1-5; unclear D gene. CDR3 length: 14 residues. Germline-derived CDR1 and CDR2 are KGHDR and SFDVKD. Trimming removed 4 bases at V and 0 bases at J, with 6 bases between. CDR3 sequence reads: CATSDRYSNQPQHF. In DNA, the CDR3 is TGTGCCACCAGTGACCGTTATAGCAATCAGCCCCAGCATTTT.

This clonotype was observed a few times. This sequence joins TRBV5-1 and TRBJ2-3; D possibly corresponds to TRBD2 (5 bases). This CDR3 has 15 amino acids. In germline, CDR1 is SGHRS, CDR2 YFSETQ. Trimming shortened V by 2 bases and J by 3 bases, and 13 bases separated the two germline ends. CDR3 protein: CASSFRASGTDTQYF. The CDR3, as DNA: TGCGCCAGCAGCTTCAGAGCTTCGGGAACAGATACGCAGTATTTT. Using reference TRBV5-1 and TRBJ2-3 for the parts outside the CDR3, the full variable domain is KAGVTQTPRYLIKTRGQQVTLSCSPISGHRSVSWYQQTPGQGLQFLFEYFSETQRNKGNFPGRFSGRQFSNSRSEMNVSTLELGDSALYLCASSFRASGTDTQYFGPGTRLTVL.

This clonotype has at least ten counts. The gene calls are TRBV18 and TRBJ2-1; 13 nucleotides align to TRBD2. This CDR3 region has 19 residues. Trimming removed 1 base from V and 0 bases from J; junction bases left unmatched: 6. Germline loops: CDR1 KGHSH, CDR2 LQKENI. The CDR3 bases are TGTGCCAGCTCACCACGACTAGCGGGAGGTATTAGCTCCTACAATGAGCAGTTCTTC. It codes for CASSPRLAGGISSYNEQFF.

The table lists this clonotype with many counts. The chain employs TRBV2 and TRBJ1-5; 10 nucleotides align to TRBD1. Germline V gene sequence: CDR1 SNHLY, CDR2 FYNNEI. The V and J ends lost 4 bases and 0 bases, in that order; junction bases with no gene match: 3. The CDR3 contains 16 residues. The CDR3 region has the DNA TGTGCCAGCAGTGGACAGGGGGCGCTTAGCAATCAGCCCCAGCATTTT. Its translation: CASSGQGALSNQPQHF.